These 15 T cell receptor beta chains originate from one sample sequenced in a study of PD-1 blockade in classical Hodgkin lymphoma. All trial patients relapsed after autologous stem cell transplantation. The repertoire was sequenced with immunoSEQ multiplex PCR; TCRdb's copy has only in-frame clones and lacks some. The repertoire holds roughly 14,000 clones, with approximately 86% as singletons. Sequenced here: peripheral blood mononuclear cells (PBMCs), sampled at baseline. Receptors were obtained from a human donor with classical Hodgkin lymphoma.

This chain joins TRBV5-8 and TRBJ2-5; 7 bases match TRBD2. V shed 4 bases and J 5 bases; nucleotides not matched to a gene: 8. The CDR3 totals 14 residues. The germline gives CDR1 SGHTS, CDR2 YDEGEE. The CDR3 coding sequence is TGTGCCAGCAGCCCCCGAGCCGGGGGGGAGACCCAGTACTTC. The encoded protein is CASSPRAGGETQYF.

This chain uses TRBV7-9 with TRBJ1-3; D gene unclear. Germline values: CDR1 SEHNR, CDR2 FQNEAQ (reference sequence). Trimming cost V 6 bases and J 5 bases, with 5 bases left between them. The CDR3 loop spans 11 amino acids. The CDR3 nucleotides read TGTGCCAGCAGTGGCAGAAACACCATATATTTT. Translation: CASSGRNTIYF.

The V and J genes are TRBV5-1 and TRBJ1-1; the D gene is possibly TRBD1 (5 bases). Germline V CDR1 and CDR2: SGHRS, YFSETQ. Between the trimmed V and J ends, which lost 4 bases and 1 base, there was a span of 14 bases. This CDR3 region has 15 residues. The chain's CDR3 is CASSVGGPENTEAFF. For the CDR3, the DNA is TGCGCCAGCAGCGTGGGGGGACCAGAGAACACTGAAGCTTTCTTT.

The CDR3 sequence: CASSRGPSSGNTIYF. For the CDR3, the DNA is TGTGCCAGCAGCCGTGGACCGAGCTCTGGAAACACCATATATTTT. The chain combines TRBV4-2 with TRBJ1-3; no firm D call. Germline assignment: CDR1 LGHNA and CDR2 YNFKEQ. The length of the CDR3 is 15 residues. Between the trimmed V and J ends, which lost 4 bases and 0 bases, there was a span of 10 bases.

This chain uses TRBV6-1 with TRBJ2-1; no reliable D call. Germline CDR1 reads MNHNS; CDR2 reads SASEGT. CDR3 length: 15 amino acids. V dropped 4 bases and J dropped 0 bases, with 10 bases sitting between them. DNA for the CDR3: TGTGCCAGCAGTGCTGGGATCCTCTCCTACAATGAGCAGTTCTTC. Protein: CASSAGILSYNEQFF.

The chain uses TRBV7-3 and TRBJ2-1, with D tentatively TRBD1 or TRBD2 (6 bases each). This CDR3 has 16 amino acids. From germline, CDR1 is SGHTA and CDR2 FQGTGA. The V end lost 5 bases, the J end lost 4 bases, and 18 bases lay between the germline ends. The CDR3 DNA follows: TGTGCCAGCAGCCCCACGGGGGCAGGGAGATACAATGAGCAGTTCTTC. This encodes CASSPTGAGRYNEQFF.

V and J are TRBV25-1 and TRBJ1-4; 7 bases are shared with TRBD1. V lost 6 bases, J lost 6 bases, and 10 bases stayed unmatched. Germline CDR1 and CDR2: MGHDK and SYGVNS. The CDR3 is made up of 15 amino acids. The CDR3 region is CASSHATGRHEKLFF. CDR3 coding DNA: TGTGCCAGCAGCCACGCGACAGGGAGACATGAAAAACTGTTTTTT. Supplemented by reference TRBV25-1 and TRBJ1-4, the full variable domain reads EADIYQTPRYLVIGTGKKITLECSQTMGHDKMYWYQQDPGMELHLIHYSYGVNSTEKGDLSSESTVSRIRTEHFPLTLESARPSHTSQYLCASSHATGRHEKLFFGSGTQLSVL.

V is TRBV19 and J is TRBJ2-5; D might be TRBD1 or TRBD2, each matching 5 bases. The V end lost 6 bases, the J end lost 5 bases, and 16 bases lay between the germline ends. CDR1 and CDR2 from the germline V gene are LNHDA and SQIVND (reference sequence). The CDR3 covers 14 residues. The CDR3 protein is CASRDSVGEETQYF. In DNA, the CDR3 is TGTGCCAGTAGAGATAGCGTAGGGGAGGAGACCCAGTACTTC.

This chain joins TRBV29-1 and TRBJ2-5; TRBD2 matches at 10 bases. Germline CDR1 SQVTM, CDR2 ANQGSEA. This CDR3 has 15 residues. V gave up 6 bases and J gave up 4 bases; unmatched junction bases: 11. The CDR3 is CSVPSQREGVETQYF. The CDR3 nucleotides read TGCAGCGTCCCTTCACAGCGGGAGGGGGTAGAGACCCAGTACTTC.

The V and J genes are TRBV7-9 and TRBJ2-2, with D tentatively TRBD1 (5 bases). The CDR3 length is 13 residues. Germline V lookup: CDR1 SEHNR, CDR2 FQNEAQ (reference sequence). Trimming left V 7 bases short and J 3 bases short, with 9 bases between. The CDR3 protein is CASIQGYTGELFF. In nucleotides, the CDR3 is TGTGCCAGCATCCAGGGCTACACCGGGGAGCTGTTTTTT.

This clone was picked up a small number of times. V and J are TRBV15 and TRBJ1-4, with D possibly matching TRBD1 (5 bases). V shed 0 bases and J shed 5 bases, with 7 bases lying between them. The CDR3 length is 14 residues. CDR1 and CDR2 from the germline V gene are LNHNV and YYDKDF (reference sequence). The DNA for the CDR3 is TGTGCCACCAGCAGAGATTGGGGGAATGAAAAACTGTTTTTT. Its protein product is CATSRDWGNEKLFF.

The genes are TRBV4-1 and TRBJ2-2; D ambiguous. V gave up 5 bases and J gave up 4 bases, with 11 bases separating them. The CDR3 is 14 residues long. Looked up from germline, CDR1 is MGHRA and CDR2 is YSYEKL. The CDR3 DNA sequence: TGCGCCAGCAGCTTTGGACCATTCACCGGGGAGCTGTTTTTT. Its protein product is CASSFGPFTGELFF.

V gene TRBV28 combines with J gene TRBJ2-2; 9 bases fit TRBD2. V shed 3 bases and J 2 bases; nucleotides not matched to a gene: 7. The CDR3 has 17 amino acids. Germline CDR1 is MDHEN and CDR2 is SYDVKM. The CDR3 reads CASSFTRGTSNTGELFF. The CDR3 bases are TGTGCCAGCAGTTTTACGCGCGGGACTAGCAACACCGGGGAGCTGTTTTTT.

V and J are TRBV9 and TRBJ1-1, with no clear D. The germline V gene has CDR1 SGDLS and CDR2 YYNGEE. The ends were cut back, 3 bases at V and 1 base at J, with 7 bases in the middle. This CDR3 spans 13 amino acids. The CDR3 protein is CASSDLGNTEAFF. DNA of the CDR3: TGTGCCAGCAGCGACCTGGGGAACACTGAAGCTTTCTTT.

The V call is TRBV5-6, the J call TRBJ2-1; 11 bases fit TRBD2. Germline V lookup: CDR1 SGHDT, CDR2 YYEEEE. After removal of 3 bases from V and 6 bases from J, the junction contained 5 bases not matched to a gene. The CDR3 loop spans 15 amino acids. The CDR3 region is CASSSVAGGGNEQFF. DNA for the CDR3: TGTGCCAGCAGCTCTGTAGCGGGAGGGGGCAATGAGCAGTTCTTC.